This T cell receptor beta chain stems from a study of beta chain features in type 1 diabetes. Points from the study as a whole: A moderate, significant TCRB CDR3 shortening appeared in type 1 diabetes across four CD4+ subsets. The naive, central memory and Treg TCRB repertoires looked more alike in patients than they did in healthy donors. In type 1 diabetes patients, VDJ junctions had fewer insertions; deletions at these junctions were more frequent.

Every donor provided one heparinised blood draw, which averaged about 110 mL. By way of CD45RO/CCR7/CD25/CD127/CD95/CD27, the CD4+ regulatory, stem cell-like memory, central memory and naive cells were sorted. Notes on this clone: Its specificity is unknown.

V lost 5 bases and J 0 bases, leaving 17 bases between the germline ends. This CDR3 comprises 17 residues. Germline CDR1 reads SEHNR; CDR2 reads FQNEAQ (reference sequence). What was sequenced were expressed TCRB transcripts, since all of the isolated RNA had been reverse transcribed. Using immunoSEQ multiplex PCR, the repertoire was profiled, and TCRdb retains in-frame clones only, with some absent. Here the sample spans about 340,000 clones, less than 15% being singletons. This sequence was found in a woman between 18 and 29 years old with type 1 diabetes. The specimen was naive CD4+ T cells from blood. The chain employs TRBV7-9 and TRBJ2-1, with D perhaps TRBD1 (5 bases). The CDR3 loop is CASSPFGGQGSYNEQFF. In DNA, the CDR3 is TGTGCCAGCAGCCCGTTCGGCGGCCAGGGCTCCTACAATGAGCAGTTCTTC.